This T cell receptor (beta chain) was profiled in a study of cytotoxic CD8 clonotypes in ibrutinib-treated CLL. Study at large: Collecting the response samples happened after a median approximately twelve months of treatment, with a range of 6 to 36. Sequenced samples delivered averages of 255,043 productive templates and 94,082 productive rearrangements. Regarding the study as a whole: Clonality correlated strongly with circulating CD8+ T cells and exceeded age-matched healthy donors at baseline. Sampling times, which were not matched between the groups, differed between sustained-remission patients and progressing patients.

Remarks on this clone: What it binds is not known.

The germline V gene has CDR1 SQVTM and CDR2 ANQGSEA. V was pared by 7 bases and J by 0 bases, with 19 bases between. The CDR3 totals 16 residues. Some clones are missing from TCRdb's copy, which holds only in-frame ones; the method was immunoSEQ multiplex PCR. The data show about 140,000 clones, with 60% to 80% seen just once and less than 30% held by the top ten. The genes are TRBV29-1 and TRBJ1-3, with D possibly TRBD1 on 5 matching bases. The source was PBMCs, collected after 12 months of ibrutinib treatment. This sequence originates from a human donor with chronic lymphocytic leukemia. The CDR3 DNA follows: TGCAGCGCCCGAACGAATGGCAGGGACTCTGGAAACACCATATATTTT. Its translation is CSARTNGRDSGNTIYF.